The 17 T cell receptor beta chains presented below share a single source sample, sequenced in a study of CD8+CD57+ T cells in acquired aplastic anemia. According to the study, genomic DNA was the template for TCR beta VDJ and CDR3 profiling. TCRdb independently ran MiXCR on the reads; one entry per CDR3 protein. The data contain some 120,000 distinct CDR3 sequences, about 43% of them seen just once; the ten biggest clones take up more than 2.5%. Patients included in sequencing had previously demonstrated CD8+CD57+ cell expansion by flow cytometry. The specimen was sorted CD4+, CD8+, or CD8+CD57+ T cells (not recorded which) from PBMCs. The receptor source for this set is a human donor with aplastic anemia.

On this clonotype itself: This clone may be a read error of a much larger clone one base away. The chain links TRBV6-1 to TRBJ2-7; 9 bases map to TRBD2. Trimming took 5 bases from V and 0 from J; bases not matched to a gene: 11. CDR1 is MNHNS, CDR2 SASEGT, per germline. This CDR3 spans 17 amino acids. Here the CDR3 DNA reads TGTGCCAGCAGTCCGGTAGCGGGGGCCCTTGGCTCCTACGAGCAGTACTTC. Residues: CASSPVAGALGSYEQYF.

The CDR3 DNA reads TGTGCCAGCAGTGTTTCAGGGAAGGGGACCGGGGGTTCACCCCTCCACTTT. This sequence encodes CASSVSGKGTGGSPLHF. The rearrangement links TRBV6-1 to TRBJ1-6, with a tentative D call TRBD1 (5 bases). The CDR3 is 17 amino acids. The germline V gene has CDR1 MNHNS and CDR2 SASEGT. Trimming stripped 4 bases from V and 9 bases from J, with 22 bases between.

This clonotype occurred many times. This chain uses TRBV6-5 with TRBJ1-2, with 7 bases that match TRBD1. The CDR3 sequence is 14 residues long. V was clipped by 2 bases and J by 0 bases; unmatched bases: 0. Germline V gene data show CDR1 as MNHEY and CDR2 as SVGAGI. Written as DNA, the CDR3 is TGTGCCAGCAGTTACAGGGGGCCTAACTATGGCTACACCTTC. Amino acids: CASSYRGPNYGYTF.

This clonotype was recorded many times. The J gene is TRBJ2-3, the V gene TRBV19; D gene ambiguous. The germline V and J ends were trimmed by 7 bases and 3 bases, with 8 bases remaining between them. Germline CDR1 is LNHDA and CDR2 is SQIVND (reference sequence). The CDR3 is 12 amino acids. The CDR3 reads CASNSRTDTQYF. The DNA of the CDR3 is TGTGCCAGTAATTCCAGAACAGATACGCAGTATTTT.

This clonotype was picked up a small number of times. A read error is possible here, since a much larger clone lies one base away. V gene TRBV10-3 combines with J gene TRBJ1-1, with TRBD1 as a possible D gene (5 bases). The CDR3 loop spans 15 amino acids. With 5 bases removed from V and 1 base from J, the gap between germline ends came to 14 bases. Germline CDR1 reads ENHRY; CDR2 reads SYGVKD. CDR3 DNA: TGTGCCATCAGTTACGGGTTAGGGACGAACACTGAAGCTTTCTTT. It yields the protein CAISYGLGTNTEAFF.

This clonotype showed up many times. J is TRBJ2-5 and V is TRBV7-9, with TRBD1 as a possible D gene (6 bases). The CDR3 covers 15 residues. In germline, CDR1 is SEHNR, CDR2 FQNEAQ (reference sequence). V lost 6 bases to trimming and J lost 3 bases, with 17 bases between them. This CDR3 is CASRDAGTPKETQYF. The CDR3, as DNA: TGTGCCAGCAGAGACGCCGGGACACCAAAAGAGACCCAGTACTTC.

A few counts support this clonotype. The chain recombines TRBV9 with TRBJ2-3; D might be TRBD2 (5 bases). Looked up from germline, CDR1 is SGDLS and CDR2 is YYNGEE. Deletions cut 3 bases from V and 3 bases from J, with 14 bases between. The CDR3 loop spans 15 amino acids. DNA of the CDR3: TGTGCCAGCAGCGAGGGCCTAGCCTTGACAGATACGCAGTATTTT. Amino acid sequence: CASSEGLALTDTQYF.

This clonotype appeared many times. V is TRBV12-3 or TRBV12-4 and J is TRBJ2-3; TRBD1 might be the D (5 bases). V gave up 3 bases and J gave up 8 bases, with 15 bases separating them. This CDR3 is built from 14 residues. CDR3 nucleotide sequence: TGTGCCAGCAGTTTGGGGCCACGCCTAGGTACGCAGTATTTT. This sequence encodes CASSLGPRLGTQYF.

This chain links TRBV10-3 with TRBJ2-1, with TRBD1 matching 11 bases. This CDR3 is 16 amino acids long. The J segment lost 0 bases and the V segment lost 10 bases, leaving 8 bases of the junction unmatched. The V gene's germline CDR1 is ENHRY and CDR2 SYGVKD. The CDR3: CATYPGTGGSYNEQFF. Written as DNA, the CDR3 is TGTGCCACTTACCCCGGGACAGGGGGCTCCTACAATGAGCAGTTCTTC.

This clonotype was recorded at least ten times. The V call is TRBV7-9, the J call TRBJ2-3; D not resolved. The CDR3 spans 14 residues. Germline V gives CDR1 SEHNR, CDR2 FQNEAQ (reference sequence). Between the trimmed V and J ends, which lost 0 bases and 1 base, there was a span of 5 bases. In nucleotides, the CDR3 is TGTGCCAGCAGCTTAGCCGGCCGCACAGATACGCAGTATTTT. This translates into CASSLAGRTDTQYF.

This chain connects TRBV20-1 to TRBJ1-5; 7 bases are a match to TRBD1. Germline V gene sequence: CDR1 DFQATT, CDR2 SNEGSKA (reference sequence). The length of the CDR3 is 13 residues. V gave up 0 bases and J gave up 7 bases; unmatched junction bases: 3. CDR3 nucleotides: TGCAGTGCTAGAGACAGGGGGGGACAGCCCCAGCATTTT. Translation: CSARDRGGQPQHF.

This chain links TRBV10-2 with TRBJ2-1, with TRBD2 identical over 14 bases. Germline V gives CDR1 WSHSY, CDR2 SAAADI. V was pared by 3 bases and J by 4 bases, with 8 bases of the junction left unmatched. This CDR3 contains 18 residues. The CDR3 loop is CASSDHGTSGGRYNEQFF. In DNA, the CDR3 is TGCGCCAGCAGTGACCACGGGACTAGCGGGGGCCGATACAATGAGCAGTTCTTC.

Ten or more counts support this clonotype. V and J are TRBV5-1 and TRBJ2-5; a weak D match, TRBD2 (7 bases). This CDR3 comprises 15 residues. Germline V lookup: CDR1 SGHRS, CDR2 YFSETQ. The V end was cut by 3 bases, the J end by 5 bases, with 17 bases between. DNA of the CDR3: TGCGCCAGCAGCTCCACTCCGGGGGGCGGTGAGACCCAGTACTTC. Its protein product is CASSSTPGGGETQYF.

The table lists this clonotype with many counts. This chain uses TRBV27 with TRBJ1-2, with D possibly being TRBD1 (5 bases). This CDR3 is built from 14 residues. Between the trimmed V and J ends, which lost 6 bases and 4 bases, there was a span of 15 bases. Germline CDR1 reads MNHEY; CDR2 reads SMNVEV (reference sequence). The CDR3 reads CASRWREGTYGYTF. DNA for the CDR3: TGTGCCAGCAGATGGCGGGAGGGGACCTATGGCTACACCTTC.

This clonotype was detected many times. This chain uses TRBV19 with TRBJ1-6; TRBD1 aligns across 8 bases. The CDR3 has 14 residues. V trimming: 5 bases; J trimming: 7 bases; junction bases outside the gene matches: 4. Germline loops: CDR1 LNHDA, CDR2 SQIVND (reference sequence). CDR3 sequence: CASSQGAQNSPLHF. The CDR3 DNA is TGTGCCAGTAGTCAGGGGGCACAGAATTCACCCCTCCACTTT.

This sequence joins TRBV13 and TRBJ1-3, with TRBD1 matching 8 bases. CDR3 length: 17 residues. J was trimmed by 1 base and V by 4 bases; bases with no gene match: 9. Germline-derived CDR1 and CDR2 are PRHDT and FYEKMQ (reference sequence). CDR3: CASSSGRQGRSGNTIYF. CDR3 bases: TGTGCCAGCAGCTCAGGAAGACAGGGGAGATCTGGAAACACCATATATTTT.

Worth noting for this clonotype: A read error may explain this, as a much larger clone is one base away. The V gene is TRBV7-3, the J gene TRBJ2-1, with D hard to call. CDR3 size: 13 residues. Per germline, CDR1 SGHTA and CDR2 FQGTGA. Trimming left V 5 bases short and J 5 bases short, with 10 bases between. The CDR3 coding sequence is TGTGCCAGCAGCCTCTCAGCCCACAATGAGCAGTTCTTC. Encoded protein: CASSLSAHNEQFF.